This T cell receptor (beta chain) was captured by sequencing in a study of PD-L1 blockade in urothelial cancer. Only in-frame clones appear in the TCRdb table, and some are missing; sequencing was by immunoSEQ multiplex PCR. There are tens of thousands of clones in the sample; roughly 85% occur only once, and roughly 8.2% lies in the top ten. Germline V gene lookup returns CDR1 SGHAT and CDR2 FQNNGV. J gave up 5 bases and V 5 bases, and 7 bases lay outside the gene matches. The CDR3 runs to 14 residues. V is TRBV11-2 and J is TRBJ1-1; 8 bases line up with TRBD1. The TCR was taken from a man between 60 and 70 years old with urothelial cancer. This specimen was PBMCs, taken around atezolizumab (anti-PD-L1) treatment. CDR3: CASSAAGGATEAFF. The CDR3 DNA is TGTGCCAGCAGCGCAGCAGGGGGCGCGACTGAAGCTTTCTTT.